This T cell receptor (beta chain) is drawn from a study of blood T cell repertoires in COVID-19. In its sample, this clone was seen many times. The CDR3 sequence is 16 residues long. Trimming took 4 bases from V and 10 from J; bases not matched to a gene: 14. The germline V gene encodes CDR1 KGHDR and CDR2 SFDVKD. The repertoire was sequenced with immunoSEQ multiplex PCR; TCRdb's copy has only in-frame clones and lacks some. This table holds 75,000 to 95,000 clones, about 87% found once. Sequenced: peripheral blood. The chain combines TRBV24-1 with TRBJ2-1, with TRBD1 matching over 8 bases. This clonotype originated in a human donor in a cohort sampled during active COVID-19. CDR3 sequence reads: CATSDPGTGPALEQFF. CDR3 DNA sequence: TGTGCCACCAGTGACCCCGGGACAGGCCCTGCGTTGGAGCAGTTCTTC.